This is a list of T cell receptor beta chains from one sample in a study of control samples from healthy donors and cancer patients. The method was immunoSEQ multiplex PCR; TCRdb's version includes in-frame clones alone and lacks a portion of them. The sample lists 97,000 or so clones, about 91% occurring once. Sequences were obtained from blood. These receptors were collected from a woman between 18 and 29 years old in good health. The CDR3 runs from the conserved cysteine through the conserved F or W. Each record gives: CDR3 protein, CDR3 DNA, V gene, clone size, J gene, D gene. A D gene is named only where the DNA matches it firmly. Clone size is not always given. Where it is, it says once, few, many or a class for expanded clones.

CASSQTGVNEKLFF,TGCGCCAGCAGCCAGACAGGGGTAAATGAAAAACTGTTTTTT,TRBV4-3,.,TRBJ1-4,TRBD1
CASTGGNSNQPQHF,TGTGCCAGCACAGGGGGCAATAGCAATCAGCCCCAGCATTTT,TRBV25-1,.,TRBJ1-5,TRBD1
CASSILSVSNQPQHF,TGTGCCAGTAGTATATTGTCGGTTAGCAATCAGCCCCAGCATTTT,TRBV19,once,TRBJ1-5,.
CASSLELHTLDTQYF,TGCGCCAGCAGCTTGGAATTGCATACCCTGGATACGCAGTATTTT,TRBV5-1,.,TRBJ2-3,.
CASSQDRSGGRSYNEQFF,TGTGCCAGCAGCCAAGACAGATCGGGGGGACGCTCCTACAATGAGCAGTTCTTC,TRBV3-1/TRBV3-2,.,TRBJ2-1,TRBD2
CASSYRSSYNSPLHF,TGTGCCAGCAGTTATAGAAGCTCCTATAATTCACCCCTCCACTTT,TRBV6-2/TRBV6-3,.,TRBJ1-6,.
CASSQVPTSGHYNEQFF,TGCGCCAGCAGCCAAGTACCGACTAGCGGTCACTACAATGAGCAGTTCTTC,TRBV4-3,once,TRBJ2-1,TRBD2
CASSPSSYEQYF,TGTGCCAGCAGCCCTAGCAGCTACGAGCAGTACTTC,TRBV28,.,TRBJ2-7,.
CASSAGTGTGANVLTF,TGTGCCAGCAGTGCCGGGACAGGGACTGGGGCCAACGTCCTGACTTTC,TRBV6-4,few,TRBJ2-6,TRBD1
CASSQGRAVTRTDTQYF,TGCGCCAGCAGCCAAGGTCGGGCAGTAACACGCACAGATACGCAGTATTTT,TRBV4-1,.,TRBJ2-3,.
CATSDFPGWTQYF,TGTGCCACCAGTGATTTCCCCGGGTGGACCCAGTACTTC,TRBV24-1,.,TRBJ2-5,.
CASSVALAVNSPLHF,TGTGCCAGCAGCGTAGCCCTCGCGGTAAATTCACCCCTCCACTTT,TRBV9,.,TRBJ1-6,.
CASSGVGLSGNTIYF,TGTGCCAGCTCTGGAGTGGGACTTTCTGGAAACACCATATATTTT,TRBV28,.,TRBJ1-3,.
CASSFGKQPQHF,TGTGCCAGCAGCTTCGGGAAGCAGCCCCAGCATTTT,TRBV13,.,TRBJ1-5,.
CASRGGLHSDTQYF,TGTGCCAGCAGGGGAGGGTTGCACTCAGATACGCAGTATTTT,TRBV21-1,once,TRBJ2-3,.
CASSLTGTSGEQYF,TGTGCCAGCAGTTTAACAGGGACTAGCGGCGAGCAGTACTTC,TRBV28,once,TRBJ2-7,TRBD2
CASRLWGAGEQYF,TGTGCCAGCAGACTTTGGGGGGCAGGAGAGCAGTACTTC,TRBV5-6,.,TRBJ2-7,.
CASSVEWGGEQFF,TGTGCCAGCAGCGTTGAATGGGGGGGTGAGCAGTTCTTC,TRBV9,.,TRBJ2-1,TRBD2
CASTRNTEAFF,TGTGCCAGCACCCGGAACACTGAAGCTTTCTTT,TRBV6-5,.,TRBJ1-1,.
CASSLLGGIDNSPLHF,TGTGCCAGCAGTTTATTAGGGGGGATTGATAATTCACCCCTCCACTTT,TRBV28,.,TRBJ1-6,.
CASSYSEAGEQFF,TGTGCCAGCAGTTACTCTGAAGCCGGTGAGCAGTTCTTC,TRBV6-5,few,TRBJ2-1,.
CASSLVGAQGANVLTF,TGCGCCAGCAGCTTGGTGGGGGCGCAGGGGGCCAACGTCCTGACTTTC,TRBV5-1,.,TRBJ2-6,.
CASSLAGDNTEAFF,TGTGCCAGCAGCTTAGCAGGGGATAACACTGAAGCTTTCTTT,TRBV7-9,.,TRBJ1-1,.
CASSLWTERSYEQYF,TGTGCCAGCAGTTTATGGACAGAGAGGTCCTACGAGCAGTACTTC,TRBV28,once,TRBJ2-7,.
CASSLWQAEATQYF,TGCGCCAGCAGCTTGTGGCAAGCAGAGGCTACGCAGTATTTT,TRBV5-1,.,TRBJ2-3,.
CASSLRGGETQYF,TGTGCCAGCAGTTTAAGGGGTGGCGAGACCCAGTACTTC,TRBV12-3/TRBV12-4,.,TRBJ2-5,.
CASSLAVKGMQETQYF,TGTGCCAGCAGCTTAGCGGTCAAGGGGATGCAAGAGACCCAGTACTTC,TRBV7-9,.,TRBJ2-5,.
CATSDFGGSGYTF,TGTGCCACCAGTGATTTTGGAGGTTCTGGCTACACCTTC,TRBV24-1,.,TRBJ1-2,.
CASSDLGPQHF,TGTGCCAGTAGCGACCTCGGGCCCCAGCATTTT,TRBV19,once,TRBJ1-5,.
CASSERGGASYGYTF,TGTGCCAGCAGTGAGCGAGGGGGCGCGTCCTATGGCTACACCTTC,TRBV6-4,.,TRBJ1-2,TRBD1
CASSFAPGVTEAFF,TGTGCCAGCAGTTTCGCCCCAGGGGTCACTGAAGCTTTCTTT,TRBV6-5,.,TRBJ1-1,.
CASSLAVSFATEAFF,TGTGCCAGCTCACTTGCCGTGTCTTTTGCCACTGAAGCTTTCTTT,TRBV18,once,TRBJ1-1,.
CASSPQTTMRETQYF,TGTGCCAGTAGTCCCCAGACAACCATGAGAGAGACCCAGTACTTC,TRBV19,once,TRBJ2-5,.
CASRGLLSRRDTQYF,TGCGCCAGCAGAGGACTGCTATCCCGGAGAGATACGCAGTATTTT,TRBV5-1,.,TRBJ2-3,.
CASSWDRRYEQYF,TGTGCCAGCAGTTGGGACAGGAGGTACGAGCAGTACTTC,TRBV6-5,.,TRBJ2-7,TRBD1
CASRGTAIVTLHF,TGTGCCAGCAGGGGCACGGCCATCGTCACCCTCCACTTT,TRBV28,.,TRBJ1-6,.
CASSGLAAPYNEQFF,TGTGCCAGCAGCGGGCTAGCGGCCCCCTACAATGAGCAGTTCTTC,TRBV9,.,TRBJ2-1,TRBD2
CASSHRGPYEQYF,TGTGCCAGCAGCCACAGGGGGCCCTACGAGCAGTACTTC,TRBV12-3/TRBV12-4,.,TRBJ2-7,TRBD1
CASSNRDRPSYYGYTF,TGTGCCAGTAGTAACCGGGACAGACCCTCGTACTATGGCTACACCTTC,TRBV19,.,TRBJ1-2,TRBD1
CASSSGQGARGYTF,TGTGCCAGTAGTTCGGGACAGGGGGCGCGAGGCTACACCTTC,TRBV19,.,TRBJ1-2,TRBD1
CASSGWTGLSYEQYF,TGTGCCAGCAGCGGATGGACAGGACTATCCTACGAGCAGTACTTC,TRBV7-9,once,TRBJ2-7,.
CASSQFRAPGSYNEQFF,TGTGCCAGCAGCCAATTTAGGGCGCCGGGGTCCTACAATGAGCAGTTCTTC,TRBV3-1/TRBV3-2,.,TRBJ2-1,.
CALRRGEGPTEAFF,TGTGCCCTCAGGCGGGGGGAGGGCCCCACTGAAGCTTTCTTT,TRBV30,.,TRBJ1-1,.
CACITGPSYNSPLHF,TGTGCCTGTATTACAGGGCCTTCCTATAATTCACCCCTCCACTTT,TRBV30,once,TRBJ1-6,.
CASSMMGQTFSNQPQHF,TGTGCCAGTAGTATGATGGGACAGACTTTCAGCAATCAGCCCCAGCATTTT,TRBV19,.,TRBJ1-5,TRBD1
CSVLMGSVLTEAFF,TGCAGCGTTTTAATGGGCTCAGTTCTCACTGAAGCTTTCTTT,TRBV29-1,.,TRBJ1-1,.
CASASGNYGYTF,TGTGCCAGTGCATCGGGTAACTATGGCTACACCTTC,TRBV19,.,TRBJ1-2,.
CASSPLLRGTGELFF,TGTGCCAGCAGCCCTTTACTGAGGGGCACCGGGGAGCTGTTTTTT,TRBV6-2/TRBV6-3,.,TRBJ2-2,.
CAWSALAYNSPLHF,TGTGCCTGGAGCGCCTTAGCCTATAATTCACCCCTCCACTTT,TRBV30,.,TRBJ1-6,.
CASSKIDRVDEQYF,TGTGCCAGCAGTAAAATTGACAGGGTGGACGAGCAGTACTTC,TRBV21-1,.,TRBJ2-7,.
CASSDRGASSGVELFF,TGTGCCAGCAGTGACCGGGGGGCCTCTAGCGGGGTGGAGCTGTTTTTT,TRBV6-1,.,TRBJ2-2,TRBD2
CASREGWEQYF,TGTGCCAGCAGGGAGGGATGGGAGCAGTACTTC,TRBV6-9,few,TRBJ2-7,.
CASSIGRVNTGYTF,TGTGCCAGTAGTATAGGCAGGGTAAATACTGGCTACACCTTC,TRBV19,.,TRBJ1-2,.
CASSYTIRGSYGYTF,TGTGCCAGCAGTTACACTATCCGGGGTTCGTATGGCTACACCTTC,TRBV6-6,.,TRBJ1-2,.